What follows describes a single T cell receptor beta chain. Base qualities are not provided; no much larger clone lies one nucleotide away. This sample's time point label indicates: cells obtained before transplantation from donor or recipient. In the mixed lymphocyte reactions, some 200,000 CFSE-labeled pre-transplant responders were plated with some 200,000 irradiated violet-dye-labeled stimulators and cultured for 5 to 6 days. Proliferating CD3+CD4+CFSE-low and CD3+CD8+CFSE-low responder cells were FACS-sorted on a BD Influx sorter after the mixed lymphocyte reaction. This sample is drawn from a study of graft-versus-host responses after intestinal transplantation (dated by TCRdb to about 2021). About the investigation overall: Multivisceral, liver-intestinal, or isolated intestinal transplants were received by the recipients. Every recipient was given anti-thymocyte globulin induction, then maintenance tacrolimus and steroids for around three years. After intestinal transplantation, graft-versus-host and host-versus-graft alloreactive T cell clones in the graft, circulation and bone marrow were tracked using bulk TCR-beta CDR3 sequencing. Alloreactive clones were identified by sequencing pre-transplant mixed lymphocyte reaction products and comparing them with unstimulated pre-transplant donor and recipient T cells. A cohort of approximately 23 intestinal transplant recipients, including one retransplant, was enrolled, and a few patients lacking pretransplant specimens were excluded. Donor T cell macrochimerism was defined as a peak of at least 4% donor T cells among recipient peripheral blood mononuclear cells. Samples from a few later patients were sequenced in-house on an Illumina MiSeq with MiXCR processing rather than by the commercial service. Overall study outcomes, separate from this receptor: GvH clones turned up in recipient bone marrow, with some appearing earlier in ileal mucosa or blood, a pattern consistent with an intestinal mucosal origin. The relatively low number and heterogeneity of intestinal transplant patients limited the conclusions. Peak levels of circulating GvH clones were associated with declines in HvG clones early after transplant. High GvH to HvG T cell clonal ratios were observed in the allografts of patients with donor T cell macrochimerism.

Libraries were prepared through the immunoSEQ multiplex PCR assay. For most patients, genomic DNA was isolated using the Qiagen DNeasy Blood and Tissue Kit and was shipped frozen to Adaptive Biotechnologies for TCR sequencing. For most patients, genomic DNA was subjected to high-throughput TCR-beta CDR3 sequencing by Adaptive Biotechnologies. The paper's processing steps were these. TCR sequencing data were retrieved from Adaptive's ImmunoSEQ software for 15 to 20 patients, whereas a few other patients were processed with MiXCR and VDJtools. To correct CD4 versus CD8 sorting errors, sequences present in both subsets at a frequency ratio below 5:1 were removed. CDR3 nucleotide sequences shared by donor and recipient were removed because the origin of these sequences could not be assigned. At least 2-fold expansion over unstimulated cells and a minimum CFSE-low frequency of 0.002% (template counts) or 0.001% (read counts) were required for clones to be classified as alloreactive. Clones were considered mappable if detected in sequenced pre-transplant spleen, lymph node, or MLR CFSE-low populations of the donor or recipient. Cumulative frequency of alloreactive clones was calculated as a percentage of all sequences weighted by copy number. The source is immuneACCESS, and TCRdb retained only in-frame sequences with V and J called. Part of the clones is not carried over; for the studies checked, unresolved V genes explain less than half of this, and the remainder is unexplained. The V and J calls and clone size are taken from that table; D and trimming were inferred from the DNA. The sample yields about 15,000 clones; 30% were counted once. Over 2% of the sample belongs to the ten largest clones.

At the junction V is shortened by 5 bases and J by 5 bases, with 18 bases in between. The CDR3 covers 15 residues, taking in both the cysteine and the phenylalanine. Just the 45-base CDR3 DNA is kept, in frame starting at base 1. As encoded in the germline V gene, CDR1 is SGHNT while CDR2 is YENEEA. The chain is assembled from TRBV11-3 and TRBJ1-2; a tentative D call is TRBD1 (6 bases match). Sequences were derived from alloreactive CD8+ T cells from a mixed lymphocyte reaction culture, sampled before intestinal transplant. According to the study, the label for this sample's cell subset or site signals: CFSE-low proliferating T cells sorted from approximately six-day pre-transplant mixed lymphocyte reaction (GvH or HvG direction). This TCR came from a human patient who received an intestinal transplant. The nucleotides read TGTGCCAGCAGCCTGACCCTGACAGGACGGTATGGCTACACCTTC. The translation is CASSLTLTGRYGYTF.